This T cell receptor beta chain was retrieved from a study of persistence of HIV-infected CD4 T cells. Study background: Median time on suppressive ART was 8 years.

CDR1 and CDR2 (germline): LNHDA, SQIVND (reference sequence). Trimming left V 6 bases short and J 1 base short, with 4 bases between. The CDR3 is 12 residues long. This clone came up a few times. The antigen remains undetermined. This was the immunoSEQ version 4 assay in survey mode. Here immunoSEQ multiplex PCR was the method, and the copy in TCRdb shows in-frame clones only, minus some. The table records tens of thousands of clones, around two thirds of them present only once. The stimulus was an HIV-1 Gag 15-mer peptide pool, 1 ug/peptide/mL. CD4+ T cells upregulating both CD40 ligand and CD69 were sorted as responding cells.

The chain links TRBV19 to TRBJ2-1; D is unresolved. Specimen: CD4+ T cells sorted from PBMCs after roughly 18-hour stimulation, collected from a patient who received antiretroviral therapy. The sequence was collected from an adult man with HIV who was CMV-seropositive. This chain's CDR3 is CASRESYNEQFF. The DNA for the CDR3 is TGTGCCAGTAGGGAGTCCTACAATGAGCAGTTCTTC.